This passage covers 28 T cell receptor beta chains from one sample sequenced in a study of blood T cell repertoires in COVID-19. Using immunoSEQ multiplex PCR, the repertoire was profiled, and TCRdb retains in-frame clones only, with some absent. The sample records around 78,000 clones, 85% to 90% being singletons. Sequenced: peripheral blood. The receptor source for this set is an older man with active or convalescent COVID-19.

CDR3 in DNA: TGTGCCAGCAGCCAAGTAACTAGCGGAAGGGGGGGAGAGACCCAGTACTTC. This gives the protein CASSQVTSGRGGETQYF. The chain has TRBV3-1 (or the pseudogene TRBV3-2) and TRBJ2-5; 8 bases are a match to TRBD2. Per germline, CDR1 LGHDT and CDR2 YNNKEL (reference sequence). This CDR3 is 17 amino acids long. V trimming: 1 base; J trimming: 4 bases; junction bases outside the gene matches: 11.

This clone was counted a single time. The CDR3 sequence: CASSRTVNQPQHF. DNA of the CDR3: TGTGCCAGCAGCCGGACAGTGAATCAGCCCCAGCATTTT. The genes are TRBV7-9 and TRBJ1-5; D possibly corresponds to TRBD1 (6 bases). Looked up from germline, CDR1 is SEHNR and CDR2 is FQNEAQ (reference sequence). This CDR3 comprises 13 residues. V was cut by 5 bases and J by 4 bases, with 9 bases left in between.

The sample holds a few counts of this clone. This sequence joins TRBV2 and TRBJ2-7; 12 nucleotides agree with TRBD2. Germline assignment: CDR1 SNHLY and CDR2 FYNNEI. The CDR3 is 14 residues long. The V gene end was trimmed by 3 bases and the J gene end by 11 bases; junction bases not matched to a gene: 8. CDR3: CASSDLTSGSKEYF. The DNA for the CDR3 is TGTGCCAGCAGTGACCTGACTAGCGGGAGCAAAGAGTACTTC.

The rearrangement joins TRBV7-3 to TRBJ2-3; 12 positions match TRBD2. Germline V gene sequence: CDR1 SGHTA, CDR2 FQGTGA. V was pared by 5 bases and J by 3 bases, with 6 bases of the junction left unmatched. The CDR3 runs 16 residues. The CDR3 sequence is CASSTGLAGMTDTQYF. The DNA for the CDR3 is TGTGCCAGCAGCACCGGACTAGCGGGAATGACAGATACGCAGTATTTT.

This clone was recorded a few times. The chain carries TRBV24-1 and TRBJ2-2; perhaps TRBD1 as D (6 bases). Germline assignment: CDR1 KGHDR and CDR2 SFDVKD. The CDR3 runs to 16 residues. The V end lost 6 bases, the J end lost 4 bases, and 17 bases lay between the germline ends. The chain's CDR3 is CATSSVLQGVTGELFF. The CDR3 DNA reads as TGTGCCACCAGTTCAGTCTTACAGGGTGTCACCGGGGAGCTGTTTTTT.

J is TRBJ2-5 and V is TRBV5-1, with D maybe TRBD2 (5 bases). The CDR3 is made up of 15 amino acids. Germline lookup yields CDR1 SGHRS and CDR2 YFSETQ. Trimming cost V 3 bases and J 8 bases, with 20 bases left between them. The CDR3 sequence: CASSWNGVSSETQYF. In DNA, the CDR3 is TGCGCCAGCAGCTGGAACGGGGTTAGCTCGGAAACCCAGTACTTC.

Written as DNA, the CDR3 is TGTGCCAGCAGCCTGGACAGGTTCTCCTACAATGAGCAGTTCTTC. Its translation is CASSLDRFSYNEQFF. This chain links TRBV5-4 with TRBJ2-1; 7 nucleotides agree with TRBD1. This CDR3 comprises 15 residues. The ends lost 4 bases at V and 0 bases at J; junction bases unmatched: 4. The germline V gene has CDR1 SGHNT and CDR2 YYREEE (reference sequence).

This clone was seen a single time. V and J are TRBV6-6 and TRBJ2-7; D not resolved. CDR3 length equals 13 residues. V was trimmed by 7 bases and J by 3 bases, leaving 13 bases between them. Germline V gene sequence: CDR1 MNHNY, CDR2 SVGAGI (reference sequence). Written as DNA, the CDR3 is TGTGCCAGCAATACCCGACACCGCTACGAGCAGTACTTC. Translating it yields CASNTRHRYEQYF.

This clone occurred many times. The chain combines TRBV28 with TRBJ1-5; D gene uncertain. Germline V CDR1 and CDR2: MDHEN, SYDVKM. The V end was cut by 1 base, the J end by 3 bases, with 7 bases between. The CDR3 is made up of 14 amino acids. This chain's CDR3 is CASSLSGSNQPQHF. DNA for the CDR3: TGTGCCAGCAGTTTATCGGGGTCCAATCAGCCCCAGCATTTT.

The J gene is TRBJ2-2, the V gene TRBV19, with 7 bases that match TRBD2. The CDR3 contains 19 residues. The V and J ends lost 5 bases and 5 bases, in that order; junction bases with no gene match: 20. Germline V lookup: CDR1 LNHDA, CDR2 SQIVND (reference sequence). The CDR3 DNA reads as TGTGCCAGTAGTCGTGACGGGAGGCCGGGGATGGTGAGAACCGGGGAGCTGTTTTTT. This translates into CASSRDGRPGMVRTGELFF. Filled out from reference TRBV19 and TRBJ2-2, the complete variable domain reads DGGITQSPKYLFRKEGQNVTLSCEQNLNHDAMYWYRQDPGQGLRLIYYSQIVNDFQKGDIAEGYSVSREKKESFPLTVTSAQKNPTAFYLCASSRDGRPGMVRTGELFFGEGSRLTVL.

This clone was seen a handful of times. The rearrangement uses TRBV30 and TRBJ2-7; perhaps TRBD2 as D (5 bases). Germline CDR1 is GTSNPN and CDR2 is SVGIG (reference sequence). Trimming stripped 0 bases from V and 3 bases from J, with 9 bases between. This CDR3 has 13 amino acids. The CDR3 loop is CAWSVSAGYEQYF. In DNA form, the CDR3 reads TGTGCCTGGAGTGTATCGGCGGGCTACGAGCAGTACTTC.

The CDR3 DNA reads as TGTGCCTGGAGCATAGACAGGGGGAATTCACCCCTCCACTTT. This gives the protein CAWSIDRGNSPLHF. This rearrangement joins TRBV30 to TRBJ1-6; 9 nucleotides align to TRBD1. V lost 3 bases to trimming and J lost 7 bases; unmatched junction nucleotides: 4. CDR1 is GTSNPN, CDR2 SVGIG, per germline (reference sequence). This CDR3 comprises 14 residues. Full variable domain (rest looked up from reference TRBV30 and TRBJ1-6): SQTIHQWPATLVQPVGSPLSLECTVEGTSNPNLYWYRQAAGRGLQLLFYSVGIGQISSEVPQNLSASRPQDRQFILSSKKLLLSDSGFYLCAWSIDRGNSPLHFGNGTRLTVT.

This clone appeared a few times. V is TRBV6-5 and J is TRBJ2-2, with 7 bases lining up with TRBD1. Germline V CDR1 and CDR2: MNHEY, SVGAGI. With 11 bases clipped from V and 3 bases from J, the junction kept 6 bases outside the gene matches. The length of the CDR3 is 13 residues. The CDR3 protein is CAGRGQHTGELFF. The CDR3 coding sequence is TGTGCCGGAAGGGGACAGCACACCGGGGAGCTGTTTTTT.

The chain recombines TRBV27 with TRBJ2-7; TRBD2 is a possible D gene (5 bases). Germline assignment: CDR1 MNHEY and CDR2 SMNVEV (reference sequence). V shed 2 bases and J shed 0 bases, with 11 bases lying between them. The CDR3 sequence is 15 residues long. CDR3 nucleotides: TGTGCCAGCAGTTTAGAGGGTCCCTACTCCTACGAGCAGTACTTC. This gives the protein CASSLEGPYSYEQYF.

This sequence joins TRBV6-5 and TRBJ2-1; D uncertain. Trimming took 0 bases from V and 5 from J, leaving 8 bases between them. Germline assignment: CDR1 MNHEY and CDR2 SVGAGI. This CDR3 region has 14 residues. Here the CDR3 reads CASSYSWQNNEQFF. DNA for the CDR3: TGTGCCAGCAGTTACTCTTGGCAGAACAATGAGCAGTTCTTC.

The rearrangement links TRBV7-3 to TRBJ2-3, with 9 bases that match TRBD1. In germline, CDR1 is SGHTA, CDR2 FQGTGA. The CDR3 is 17 amino acids. Trimming at V came to 3 bases and at J to 0 bases, leaving 7 bases not matched to a gene. DNA for the CDR3: TGTGCCAGCAGCTTTGCAGGACAGGGGAAGAGCACAGATACGCAGTATTTT. Its translation: CASSFAGQGKSTDTQYF.

The chain joins TRBV6-5 to TRBJ1-1; D not certain. The germline V and J ends were trimmed by 0 bases and 1 base, with 6 bases remaining between them. The CDR3 runs to 14 residues. Germline V lookup: CDR1 MNHEY, CDR2 SVGAGI. The CDR3 loop reads CASSYSEGNTEAFF. CDR3 nucleotides: TGTGCCAGCAGTTACTCAGAGGGGAACACTGAAGCTTTCTTT.

V is TRBV28 and J is TRBJ2-7; TRBD2 matches 9 bases. The CDR3 covers 13 residues. CDR1 and CDR2 (germline): MDHEN, SYDVKM. With V trimmed by 10 bases and J by 6 bases, 10 bases remained unmatched. CDR3 nucleotide sequence: TGTGCCACCCGCGGGAGGGCCCTAAGCGAGCAGTACTTC. Protein: CATRGRALSEQYF.

In its sample, this clone was seen a few times. The chain combines TRBV4-1 with TRBJ1-2; 10 bases are a match to TRBD1. Germline CDR1 MGHRA, CDR2 YSYEKL. The V and J ends lost 4 bases and 5 bases, in that order; junction bases with no gene match: 13. The CDR3 consists of 17 residues. The CDR3 DNA sequence: TGCGCCAGCAGCCCCAGACAGGGGGCCTTACTCGAGTATGGCTACACCTTC. It codes for CASSPRQGALLEYGYTF.

The table lists this clone with a few counts. The chain is built from TRBV7-6 and TRBJ2-7, with TRBD2 identical over 10 bases. The length of the CDR3 is 15 residues. Trimming cost V 5 bases and J 3 bases; bases outside gene matches: 7. CDR1 and CDR2 from the germline V gene are SGHVS and FNYEAQ. CDR3 residues: CASSPQVAGGYEQYF. The CDR3 coding sequence is TGTGCCAGCAGCCCCCAGGTAGCGGGAGGCTACGAGCAGTACTTC.

This clone was seen a single time. The chain employs TRBV9 and TRBJ2-5; D perhaps matches TRBD1 (6 bases). The CDR3 loop spans 15 amino acids. Trimming pared 0 bases from V and 5 bases from J, leaving 14 bases between. Germline V gene lookup returns CDR1 SGDLS and CDR2 YYNGEE. The CDR3 sequence is CASSVAVERGETQYF. The CDR3 DNA reads as TGTGCCAGCAGCGTAGCTGTCGAAAGGGGGGAGACCCAGTACTTC.

Only one count was recorded for this clone. The gene calls are TRBV28 and TRBJ1-1; D gene unclear. V lost 4 bases and J lost 6, with 6 bases in between. Germline V gives CDR1 MDHEN, CDR2 SYDVKM. CDR3 length equals 11 residues. The CDR3 DNA is TGTGCCAGCAGTTCCCCCTCTGAAGCTTTCTTT. Translation: CASSSPSEAFF.

This rearrangement joins TRBV30 to TRBJ1-5; D perhaps matches TRBD1 (5 bases). Germline CDR1 and CDR2: GTSNPN and SVGIG (reference sequence). V lost 5 bases, J lost 3 bases, and 11 bases lay in between. CDR3 size: 13 residues. CDR3 residues: CAWARDFNQPQHF. CDR3 DNA: TGTGCCTGGGCCCGGGACTTCAATCAGCCCCAGCATTTT.

The rearrangement joins TRBV7-9 to TRBJ1-5; no clear D gene. The length of the CDR3 is 14 residues. Germline CDR1 and CDR2: SEHNR and FQNEAQ (reference sequence). Between the trimmed V and J ends, which lost 3 bases and 3 bases, there was a span of 9 bases. CDR3 DNA sequence: TGTGCCAGCAGCTTTGACGGACTCAATCAGCCCCAGCATTTT. Protein: CASSFDGLNQPQHF.

The V call is TRBV7-9, the J call TRBJ2-1; tentative D call: TRBD2 (5 bases). V was pared by 5 bases and J by 7 bases, with 12 bases between. Germline V lookup: CDR1 SEHNR, CDR2 FQNEAQ (reference sequence). This CDR3 is 13 amino acids long. The CDR3 spells CASSLLLVNEQFF. CDR3 in DNA: TGTGCCAGCAGCCTCCTACTAGTTAATGAGCAGTTCTTC.

This clone turned up a few times. V is TRBV6-1 and J is TRBJ1-5, with 8 bases aligning to TRBD1. Germline CDR1 MNHNS, CDR2 SASEGT. This CDR3 has 16 residues. Trimming took 3 bases from V and 3 from J; bases not matched to a gene: 7. For the CDR3, the DNA is TGTGCCAGCAGTGACGGTGGACAGGGTGACAATCAGCCCCAGCATTTT. It codes for CASSDGGQGDNQPQHF.

The J gene is TRBJ1-4, the V gene TRBV28; tentative D call: TRBD1 (6 bases). Trimming shortened V by 5 bases and J by 7 bases, and 14 bases separated the two germline ends. The CDR3 loop spans 14 amino acids. Per germline, CDR1 MDHEN and CDR2 SYDVKM. CDR3 sequence (DNA): TGTGCCAGCAGTGATGGGGGCAGGAGTGAAAAACTGTTTTTT. It translates to CASSDGGRSEKLFF.

The V gene is TRBV5-6, the J gene TRBJ2-7; TRBD1 matches at 12 bases. This CDR3 has 14 amino acids. The J segment lost 4 bases and the V segment lost 4 bases, leaving 3 bases of the junction unmatched. CDR1 and CDR2 from the germline V gene are SGHDT and YYEEEE. CDR3 loop: CASSRDRGPYEQYF. CDR3 in DNA: TGTGCCAGCAGCCGGGACAGGGGGCCTTACGAGCAGTACTTC.